This TCR beta chain is drawn from a study of T cell changes during pregnancy in multiple sclerosis (dated by TCRdb to the late 2010s). Study-level background: The study examined how the T cell repertoire changed over the course of pregnancy in women with multiple sclerosis.

This clone has a handful of counts. The target of this receptor is not known. One base away there is no much larger clone; base qualities are not given. V has 0 bases trimmed and J has 1 base trimmed; junction bases matching no gene number 0. The CDR3 starts with the cysteine, ends with the phenylalanine, and has 15 residues. This entry keeps only the CDR3 DNA: 45 bases, framed from base 1. For CDR1 and CDR2, the germline V gene (reference sequence) lists SGHNT and YYREEE. Libraries were built with the immunoSEQ multiplex PCR assay. TCRdb re-hosts the immuneACCESS table, in-frame sequences only. Its copies lack some clones; in the studies checked, an unresolved V gene accounts for under half of them, and the cause for the rest is not known. The sample has some 74,000 clones on record, roughly 89% of them singletons. Approximately 3.3% of the sample lies in the top ten.

Here the chain combines TRBV5-4 and TRBJ2-2; 7 bases in between match TRBD2. The sequence was obtained from a female donor in good health, enrolled as a control in a pregnancy study. Sample: peripheral blood, taken after pregnancy. The CDR3 protein is CASSLASGNTGELFF. In nucleotide form, the sequence is TGTGCCAGCAGCTTGGCTAGCGGGAACACCGGGGAGCTGTTTTTT.